The 8 T cell receptor beta chains below were found in one sample sequenced in a study of blood T cell repertoires in COVID-19 (dated by TCRdb to the early 2020s). The library was made by the immunoSEQ multiplex PCR assay. TCRdb obtained this table from immuneACCESS and retained in-frame rearrangements with V and J assigned. These tables miss some clones; where compared with another copy, unresolved V genes account for less than half of the shortfall, and the remainder is unexplained. This sample comprises more than 90,000 clones, approximately 92% of them detected only once. 5.7% of the sample rests with the top ten. The sample consisted of peripheral blood. These TCRs come from a man in his forties or fifties with active COVID-19.

The gene calls are TRBV1 and TRBJ2-1; TRBD2 was called by the table and not checked on the DNA. TRBV1 is termed a pseudogene. The CDR3 extends over 15 amino acids. DNA of the CDR3: TGCACCAGCAGCCTATGCGGGAGTCGTGGCAATGAGCAGTTCTTC. Amino acids: CTSSLCGSRGNEQFF.

The rearrangement joins TRBV24-1 to TRBJ1-4; D is ambiguous. V lost 3 bases and J 0 bases, leaving 7 bases between the germline ends. The CDR3 contains 15 residues. Looked up from germline, CDR1 is KGHDR and CDR2 is SFDVKD. As DNA, the CDR3 is TGTGCCACCAGTGATCCGAGTGCAACTAATGAAAAACTGTTTTTT. It yields the protein CATSDPSATNEKLFF.

The chain joins TRBV4-1 to TRBJ1-6; no reliable D call. This CDR3 contains 16 residues. Germline V gene lookup returns CDR1 MGHRA and CDR2 YSYEKL. The V end was cut by 0 bases, the J end by 10 bases, with 16 bases between. CDR3 amino acids: CASSQDPAGVRSPLHF. CDR3 DNA: TGCGCCAGCAGCCAAGATCCGGCGGGCGTACGCTCACCCCTCCACTTT.

This clone is a singleton in its sample. The chain joins TRBV30 to TRBJ1-1; D call uncertain. There are 14 residues in the CDR3. Looked up from germline, CDR1 is GTSNPN and CDR2 is SVGIG (reference sequence). Trimming shortened V by 1 base and J by 4 bases, and 13 bases separated the two germline ends. CDR3 region: CAWSGRLVGTEAFF. The CDR3 region has the DNA TGTGCCTGGAGTGGCCGACTAGTCGGCACTGAAGCTTTCTTT.

The genes are TRBV24-1 and TRBJ2-1; D may be TRBD1 (6 bases). CDR1 and CDR2 (germline): KGHDR, SFDVKD. The ends were cut back, 9 bases at V and 3 bases at J, with 11 bases in the middle. CDR3 length: 13 residues. The CDR3 nucleotides are TGTGCCACCGGGGGCAGGGACTACAATGAGCAGTTCTTC. Translating it yields CATGGRDYNEQFF.

The chain combines TRBV2 with TRBJ2-2, with 10 bases identical to TRBD2. The germline V gene has CDR1 SNHLY and CDR2 FYNNEI. The CDR3 sequence is 16 residues long. V lost 4 bases to trimming and J lost 4 bases; unmatched junction nucleotides: 6. In DNA form, the CDR3 reads TGTGCCAGCAGTGTGCCTAGCGGGAGAGGCACCGGGGAGCTGTTTTTT. Translating gives CASSVPSGRGTGELFF.

The chain has TRBV30 and TRBJ1-3; D is undetermined. CDR1 and CDR2 from the germline V gene are GTSNPN and SVGIG (reference sequence). This CDR3 has 12 residues. The V gene lost 4 bases and the J gene lost 0 bases, with 4 bases spanning the gap. The CDR3 loop reads CAWTSSGNTIYF. CDR3 nucleotide sequence: TGTGCCTGGACTAGCTCTGGAAACACCATATATTTT.

The J gene is TRBJ2-7, the V gene TRBV7-8; 7 bases are shared with TRBD1. Unmatched junction bases numbered 12, after V lost 5 bases and J lost 2 bases. The CDR3 is 16 residues long. CDR1 and CDR2 (germline): SGHVS, FQNEAQ. In nucleotides, the CDR3 is TGTGCCAGCAGCCGTCTGGGACAGCACCTTCCCTACGAGCAGTACTTC. This translates into CASSRLGQHLPYEQYF.